The 9 T cell receptor beta chains presented below share a single source sample, sequenced in a study of blood T cell repertoires in COVID-19. Profiled with immunoSEQ multiplex PCR; TCRdb holds only in-frame clones, not every one. The table shows 300,000 to 400,000 clones, with 75% to 90% occurring only once. Sequencing was performed on PBMCs or T cells enriched from blood (not recorded which). The source of these receptors is a man between 18 and 29 years old who had recovered from COVID-19.

The chain combines TRBV6-5 with TRBJ1-6; 7 bases map to TRBD1. The CDR3 sequence is 15 residues long. J was trimmed by 10 bases and V by 5 bases; bases with no gene match: 11. Germline-derived CDR1 and CDR2 are MNHEY and SVGAGI. The CDR3 sequence: CASSLDRVFDSPLHF. The CDR3 bases are TGTGCCAGCAGTCTAGACAGGGTTTTTGACTCACCCCTCCACTTT.

The chain couples TRBV25-1 to TRBJ1-6; 7 nucleotides line up with TRBD1. V was clipped by 8 bases and J by 7 bases; unmatched bases: 11. The CDR3 has 15 residues. From germline, CDR1 is MGHDK and CDR2 SYGVNS. The CDR3 DNA reads TGTGCCAGCGGTTCACGACAGGGAAGAAATTCACCCCTCCACTTT. Encoded protein: CASGSRQGRNSPLHF.

This clone was counted between two and nine times. The chain joins TRBV19 to TRBJ2-7; 14 nucleotides align to TRBD2. The CDR3 loop spans 15 amino acids. The germline V gene encodes CDR1 LNHDA and CDR2 SQIVND (reference sequence). Losses at the gene ends were 6 bases for V and 7 bases for J; bases not matched to a gene: 8. The CDR3 here is CASSGTSGSFTEQYF. The CDR3 bases are TGTGCCAGTAGCGGGACTAGCGGGAGCTTTACTGAGCAGTACTTC.

The chain joins TRBV5-1 to TRBJ1-6; D is unclear. Trimming stripped 2 bases from V and 2 bases from J, with 8 bases between. Germline assignment: CDR1 SGHRS and CDR2 YFSETQ. The CDR3 has 15 amino acids. CDR3 nucleotides: TGCGCCAGCAGCTTATCTAAACCCTATAATTCACCCCTCCACTTT. Translation: CASSLSKPYNSPLHF.

The chain has TRBV5-1 and TRBJ1-6; 8 positions match TRBD1. CDR3 length: 14 residues. Germline lookup yields CDR1 SGHRS and CDR2 YFSETQ. Trimming cost V 6 bases and J 7 bases; bases outside gene matches: 6. CDR3 sequence (DNA): TGCGCCAGCATGGACAGGGAGGGGAATTCACCCCTCCACTTT. Its translation is CASMDREGNSPLHF.

The chain has TRBV27 and TRBJ1-5; perhaps TRBD1 as D (6 bases). The CDR3 covers 16 residues. CDR1 MNHEY and CDR2 SMNVEV come from the germline V gene (reference sequence). The V and J ends lost 3 bases and 0 bases respectively, with 12 bases between them. The CDR3, as DNA: TGTGCCAGCAGTTTGGTTGGACAGAGTAGCAATCAGCCCCAGCATTTT. This codes for CASSLVGQSSNQPQHF.

This sequence joins TRBV7-8 and TRBJ2-5; 8 bases fit TRBD1. This CDR3 contains 13 residues. Germline CDR1 reads SGHVS; CDR2 reads FQNEAQ. J gave up 4 bases and V 5 bases, and 3 bases lay outside the gene matches. The CDR3 loop is CASSRDRGETQYF. Written as DNA, the CDR3 is TGTGCCAGCAGCCGTGACAGGGGAGAGACCCAGTACTTC.

The rearrangement joins TRBV10-2 to TRBJ2-2, with 11 bases matching TRBD2. V dropped 7 bases and J dropped 5; count of bases not matched to a gene: 6. The germline V gene has CDR1 WSHSY and CDR2 SAAADI. The CDR3 sequence is 15 residues long. This chain's CDR3 is CASKRLAGSTGELFF. In DNA form, the CDR3 reads TGCGCCAGCAAGAGACTAGCGGGGTCTACCGGGGAGCTGTTTTTT.

The rearrangement uses TRBV6-5 and TRBJ2-7; 10 positions agree with TRBD1. The CDR3 has 13 amino acids. Germline values: CDR1 MNHEY, CDR2 SVGAGI. J lost 5 bases, V lost 6 bases, and 4 bases had no gene match. CDR3 sequence (DNA): TGTGCCAGCAGGGGGACAGGGGCCGACGAGCAGTACTTC. Amino acid sequence: CASRGTGADEQYF.